This record covers a single TCR beta chain. The antigen remains undetermined. The sequenced template was cDNA made from the entire isolated RNA. Assay: immunoSEQ multiplex PCR; the TCRdb copy retains only in-frame clones and omits some. The table shows some 44,000 clones, with roughly 70% occurring only once. This sample is drawn from a study of beta chain features in type 1 diabetes. About the research overall: Investigators examined 85 million to 110 million sorted cells across all samples. General observations from the study: Because the template was cDNA, high-expressing cells might be over-represented. Shortening that was moderate but significant affected the TCRB CDR3s of Type 1 diabetes patients in all four CD4+ subsets. Reduced insertions and increased deletions marked VDJ junctions in type 1 diabetes patients.

Germline CDR1 reads LGHNA; CDR2 reads YSLEER. The junction had 8 bases not matched to a gene; V was cut back by 0 bases and J by 14 bases. This CDR3 region has 14 residues. Each of the sorted populations had a purity greater than 95%. The sequence derives from a woman in her late teens or twenties with type 1 diabetes. V gene TRBV4-3 combines with J gene TRBJ2-1; 9 bases line up with TRBD2. The specimen sequenced was Tregs from blood. The CDR3 reads CASSQDLGTSWEFF. The CDR3 bases are TGCGCCAGCAGCCAAGATCTCGGGACTAGCTGGGAGTTCTTC.